The 10 T cell receptor beta chains in this list originate from one sample, sequenced in a study of Tregs in tolerant kidney transplant recipients. Data came from immunoSEQ multiplex PCR; TCRdb stores just in-frame clones and leaves some out. In the table there are approximately 260,000 clones, about 86% of which are singletons. The sample comprised CD4+ T cells from blood. The source is a human donor in good health.

The chain couples TRBV5-4 to TRBJ1-2; D perhaps matches TRBD1 (6 bases). V was trimmed by 4 bases and J by 1 base, leaving 11 bases between them. The CDR3 is 14 amino acids. The germline V gene encodes CDR1 SGHNT and CDR2 YYREEE (reference sequence). The CDR3 loop reads CASSRTGFNYGYTF. The DNA of the CDR3 is TGTGCCAGCAGCCGAACAGGGTTTAACTATGGCTACACCTTC.

V usage is TRBV10-3 and J usage is TRBJ2-3, with TRBD2 identical over 8 bases. Germline V gene lookup returns CDR1 ENHRY and CDR2 SYGVKD. V was clipped by 2 bases and J by 0 bases; unmatched bases: 1. This CDR3 has 15 amino acids. The CDR3 nucleotides read TGTGCCATCAGTGAGGAGCGGGGGAGCACAGATACGCAGTATTTT. Its translation: CAISEERGSTDTQYF.

V and J are TRBV10-1 and TRBJ1-1; D gene uncertain. Germline V gene sequence: CDR1 WNHNN, CDR2 SYGVQD (reference sequence). This CDR3 spans 14 amino acids. The germline V and J ends were trimmed by 2 bases and 3 bases, with 10 bases remaining between them. As DNA, the CDR3 is TGCGCCAGCAGTGAGATGAGAGATTACACTGAAGCTTTCTTT. Amino acids: CASSEMRDYTEAFF.

The V call is TRBV9, the J call TRBJ2-5; 9 bases are a match to TRBD2. V was pared by 1 base and J by 3 bases, with 7 bases of the junction left unmatched. Germline CDR1 is SGDLS and CDR2 is YYNGEE. CDR3 length: 16 amino acids. CDR3: CASSVWDSGGKETQYF. In nucleotides, the CDR3 is TGTGCCAGCAGCGTATGGGATAGCGGGGGAAAAGAGACCCAGTACTTC.

V is TRBV19 and J is TRBJ2-3; D is perhaps TRBD2 (5 bases). This CDR3 is built from 15 residues. Germline lookup yields CDR1 LNHDA and CDR2 SQIVND (reference sequence). V was clipped by 7 bases and J by 2 bases, with 16 bases between them. The CDR3 region has the DNA TGTGCCAGTACCCCCCGCGGGCACCCCACAGATACGCAGTATTTT. It specifies CASTPRGHPTDTQYF.

This chain connects TRBV27 to TRBJ1-1; weak D call: TRBD1 (5 bases). Trimming removed 4 bases at V and 4 bases at J, with 13 bases between. The CDR3 extends over 14 amino acids. Germline V gene data show CDR1 as MNHEY and CDR2 as SMNVEV (reference sequence). The CDR3 loop reads CASSWQGGATEAFF. CDR3 bases: TGTGCCAGCAGTTGGCAGGGAGGGGCCACTGAAGCTTTCTTT.

As regards this clone: Sequence at one end of the junction differs from germline and may be a read error. The chain couples TRBV7-8 to TRBJ2-7; D gene ambiguous. The CDR3 sequence is 15 residues long. Per germline, CDR1 SGHVS and CDR2 FQNEAQ. Written as DNA, the CDR3 is TGTGCCAGCAACTTAGGAGTACGCTCTGACTACGAGCAGTACTTC. This translates into CASNLGVRSDYEQYF.

The genes are TRBV5-4 and TRBJ2-7; 11 nucleotides align to TRBD2. This CDR3 contains 15 residues. Germline values: CDR1 SGHNT, CDR2 YYREEE (reference sequence). After removal of 4 bases from V and 5 bases from J, the junction contained 8 bases not matched to a gene. The CDR3 loop is CASSRQTSGNHEQYF. CDR3 bases: TGTGCCAGCAGCCGACAGACTAGCGGGAACCACGAGCAGTACTTC.

The chain employs TRBV7-9 and TRBJ1-2; no definite D call. Germline V gene data show CDR1 as SEHNR and CDR2 as FQNEAQ (reference sequence). V lost 2 bases, J lost 4 bases, and 14 bases lay in between. This CDR3 is built from 15 residues. CDR3 bases: TGTGCCAGCAGCTTACGGCGTCTGGGGAGCTATGGCTACACCTTC. Protein product: CASSLRRLGSYGYTF.

This chain connects TRBV6-1 to TRBJ2-3, with 7 bases lining up with TRBD1. Per germline, CDR1 MNHNS and CDR2 SASEGT. This CDR3 contains 13 residues. Unmatched junction bases numbered 5, after V lost 7 bases and J lost 4 bases. CDR3 coding DNA: TGTGCCAGCACCCGGGACAGCGCAGATACGCAGTATTTT. Amino acids: CASTRDSADTQYF.